The 22 T cell receptor beta chains below all came from one sample that was sequenced in a study of CXCR3-negative and CXCR3-positive naive CD8 T cells. General study results and limits: Greater hydrophobicity was found in TRB CDR3s of CXCR3-positive naive cells than of CXCR3-negative naive cells.

No antigen has been assigned to these receptors. Preparation of TRB cDNA libraries relied on 5' RACE carrying UMI labels. No DNA is given; TCRdb re-called the 5' RACE reads and lists each CDR3 protein once. This table holds 150,000 to 160,000 distinct CDR3 sequences. Sequenced sample: naive CXCR3+ CD8+ T cells from blood. Described subset: CD45RO-CCR7+CD27+CD95- naive CD8+ T cells expressing CXCR3 (TNR3+). The source of these receptors is a human donor in good health. Some clones in this sample may be carry-over from other donors' samples.

The V gene is TRBV27, the J gene TRBJ2-1; TCRdb gives TRBD2 as the D gene, but with no DNA this cannot be confirmed. Germline V CDR1 and CDR2: MNHEY, SMNVEV (reference sequence). This CDR3 has 16 residues. Here the CDR3 reads CASILRPDSGYNEQFF.

This chain uses TRBV9 with TRBJ1-5. In germline, CDR1 is SGDLS, CDR2 YYNGEE. There are 13 residues in the CDR3. This CDR3 is CASSVAGHQPQHF.

This chain uses TRBV30 with TRBJ1-1; absent DNA, TCRdb's TRBD1 call cannot be checked. The CDR3 spans 14 residues. Germline values: CDR1 GTSNPN, CDR2 SVGIG (reference sequence). CDR3 loop: CAWSTGTLNTEAFF.

The rearrangement links TRBV6-2 or TRBV6-3 to TRBJ2-1; the D call from TCRdb, TRBD2, cannot be confirmed without DNA. The CDR3 totals 14 residues. Germline V gives CDR1 MNHEY, CDR2 SVGEGT. The CDR3 loop is CASSYSGLTDEQFF.

V gene TRBV7-9 combines with J gene TRBJ2-2; TCRdb lists TRBD2, though no DNA is available to test this call. Germline CDR1 SEHNR, CDR2 FQNEAQ (reference sequence). The CDR3 consists of 18 residues. The CDR3 region is CASSSILAEYSNTGELFF. Based on the CDR3 plus reference TRBV7-9 and TRBJ2-2, the full variable domain is DTGVSQNPRHKITKRGQNVTFRCDPISEHNRLYWYRQTLGQGPEFLTYFQNEAQLEKSRLLSDRFSAERPKGSFSTLEIQRTEQGDSAMYLCASSSILAEYSNTGELFFGEGSRLTVL.

V gene TRBV11-2 combines with J gene TRBJ2-2; without DNA, the TCRdb call of TRBD2 cannot be checked. The CDR3 has 17 amino acids. Looked up from germline, CDR1 is SGHAT and CDR2 is FQNNGV. This chain's CDR3 is CASSLEWSGGTSGELFF.

This rearrangement joins TRBV12-3 or TRBV12-4 to TRBJ2-2. The CDR3 loop spans 11 amino acids. This CDR3 reads CASRFTGELFF.

The rearrangement joins TRBV23-1 to TRBJ1-4. TRBV23-1 qualifies as an ORF whose function is uncertain. The CDR3 is 17 residues long. The CDR3: CASSQSISGATNEKLFF.

This chain joins TRBV27 and TRBJ1-5; TCRdb outputs TRBD1, but without DNA this stays unchecked. Germline V gene sequence: CDR1 MNHEY, CDR2 SMNVEV (reference sequence). The CDR3 sequence is 13 residues long. The CDR3 protein is CASSAQVSWPQHF.

The chain links TRBV14 to TRBJ2-7; as DNA is missing, the TRBD1 call by TCRdb cannot be tested. Germline lookup yields CDR1 SGHDN and CDR2 FVKESK. The CDR3 has 14 residues. CDR3 sequence: CASSQSLDSYEQYF.

This chain's CDR3 is CASSERGYNEQFF. The chain links TRBV6-1 to TRBJ2-1; TCRdb indicates TRBD1, and absent DNA this call remains unverified. Per germline, CDR1 MNHNS and CDR2 SASEGT. The CDR3 covers 13 residues.

The rearrangement links TRBV28 to TRBJ1-6. CDR1 is MDHEN and CDR2 is SYDVKM in the germline V gene. The CDR3 is 15 amino acids. The CDR3 sequence: CASKQTGWANSPLHF.

V gene TRBV20-1 combines with J gene TRBJ2-7; TCRdb selects TRBD1, and the lack of DNA leaves this call unchecked. Looked up from germline, CDR1 is DFQATT and CDR2 is SNEGSKA (reference sequence). The CDR3 extends over 15 amino acids. CDR3 sequence reads: CSASHRDQVGHEQYF.

The chain links TRBV7-7 to TRBJ2-7; there is no DNA to check the TCRdb D call of TRBD1. CDR3 length equals 14 residues. Germline-derived CDR1 and CDR2 are SSHAT and FNYEAQ (reference sequence). The CDR3 loop reads CASSPGTGGLEQYF.

V usage is TRBV4-1 and J usage is TRBJ2-4; TCRdb returns TRBD1, unconfirmable since there is no DNA. The CDR3 has 16 amino acids. Per germline, CDR1 MGHRA and CDR2 YSYEKL. CDR3 sequence: CASSQAWLSGINIQYF.

J is TRBJ1-1 and V is TRBV20-1; the D call from TCRdb, TRBD1, cannot be confirmed without DNA. This CDR3 is built from 13 residues. Germline CDR1 reads DFQATT; CDR2 reads SNEGSKA (reference sequence). The CDR3 loop is CNTPGPQWAEAFF.

This chain links TRBV6-5 with TRBJ2-7; TCRdb gives TRBD1 as the D gene, but with no DNA this cannot be confirmed. This CDR3 contains 12 residues. From germline, CDR1 is MNHEY and CDR2 SVGAGI. The CDR3 is CASSQDSNEQYF.

The gene calls are TRBV6-5 and TRBJ1-1; TCRdb gives TRBD1 as the D gene, but with no DNA this cannot be confirmed. The CDR3 sequence is 15 residues long. Looked up from germline, CDR1 is MNHEY and CDR2 is SVGAGI. The CDR3 region is CASSAPGQWNTEAFF.

The V gene is TRBV10-3, the J gene TRBJ2-7. Germline CDR1 ENHRY, CDR2 SYGVKD. The length of the CDR3 is 14 residues. CDR3 residues: CAIRETGSSYEQYF.

The J gene is TRBJ2-7, the V gene TRBV6-1; the TCRdb D gene call, TRBD1, has no DNA to confirm it. The CDR3 runs 15 residues. Germline CDR1 reads MNHNS; CDR2 reads SASEGT. CDR3 region: CASSISGTRIDEQYF.

The chain's CDR3 is CASSQVTSGVGNEQFF. V gene TRBV4-1 combines with J gene TRBJ2-1; TCRdb's assignment of TRBD2 cannot be checked, as there is no DNA. In germline, CDR1 is MGHRA, CDR2 YSYEKL. There are 16 residues in the CDR3.

The chain joins TRBV7-2 to TRBJ1-1; no DNA is available, so the TRBD1 call from TCRdb remains unchecked. The CDR3 is made up of 13 amino acids. CDR1 and CDR2 (germline): SGHTA, FQGNSA. CDR3 loop: CASRAQGNTEAFF.